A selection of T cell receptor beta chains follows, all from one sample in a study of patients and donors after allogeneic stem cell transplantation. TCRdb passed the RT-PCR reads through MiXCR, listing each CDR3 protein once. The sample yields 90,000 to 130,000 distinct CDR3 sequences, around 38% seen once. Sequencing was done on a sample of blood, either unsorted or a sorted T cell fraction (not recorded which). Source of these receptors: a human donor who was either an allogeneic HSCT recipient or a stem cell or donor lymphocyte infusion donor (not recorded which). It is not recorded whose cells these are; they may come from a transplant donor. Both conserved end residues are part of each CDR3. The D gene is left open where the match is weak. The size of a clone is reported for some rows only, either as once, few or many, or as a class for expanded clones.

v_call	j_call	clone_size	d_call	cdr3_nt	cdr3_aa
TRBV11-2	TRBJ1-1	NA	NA	TGTGCCAGCAGCTTAACTACCATGAACACTGAAGCTTTCTTT	CASSLTTMNTEAFF
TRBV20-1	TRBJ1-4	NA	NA	TGCAGTGCTAGAATGGAAAAACTGTTTTTT	CSARMEKLFF
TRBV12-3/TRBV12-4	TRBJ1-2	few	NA	TGTGCCACTTCGTACAGAAACTATGGCTACACCTTC	CATSYRNYGYTF
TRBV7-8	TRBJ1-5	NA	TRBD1	TGTGCCAGCAGCATCCAGGGGGCTGGCAATCAGCCCCAGCATTTT	CASSIQGAGNQPQHF
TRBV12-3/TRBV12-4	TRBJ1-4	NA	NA	TGTGCCAGCAGTTTTATCCAACAGGGAGAGGTAAAACTGTTTTTT	CASSFIQQGEVKLFF
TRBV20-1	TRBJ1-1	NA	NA	TGCAGTGCTGGCACAGGGTTGGGGACTGAAGCTTTCTTT	CSAGTGLGTEAFF
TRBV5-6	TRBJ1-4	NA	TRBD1	TGTGCCAGCACCATCGGGACAGGGAAAGGAAAACTGTTTTTT	CASTIGTGKGKLFF
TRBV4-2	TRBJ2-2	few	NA	TGTGCCAGCAGCCTCCCCCCTCCCGGGGAGCTGTTTTTT	CASSLPPPGELFF
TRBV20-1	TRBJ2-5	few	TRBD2	TGCAGTGCTAGACGGGAGGTGGAAGAGACCCAGTACTTC	CSARREVEETQYF
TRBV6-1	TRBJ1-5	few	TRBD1	TGTGCCAGCAGGGACAGGCTCCTTTATAGCAATCAGCCCCAGCATTTT	CASRDRLLYSNQPQHF
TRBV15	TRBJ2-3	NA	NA	TGTGCCACCAGCAGGGATCCCGTAGGAGATACGCAGTATTTT	CATSRDPVGDTQYF
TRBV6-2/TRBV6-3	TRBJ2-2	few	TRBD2	TGTGCCAGCACCGGACTAGCGGTCACCGGGGAGCTGTTTTTT	CASTGLAVTGELFF
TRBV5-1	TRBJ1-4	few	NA	TGCGCCAGCAGCTTGGACGGCTGGGGAGGAAGTGAAAAACTGTTTTTT	CASSLDGWGGSEKLFF
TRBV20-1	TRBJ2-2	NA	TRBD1	TGCAGTGCTAGAGATCGCAGGGGGCGGACCGGGGAGCTGTTTTTT	CSARDRRGRTGELFF
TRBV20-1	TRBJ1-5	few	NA	TGCAGTGCTAGAGTACAAGGGAACGAATTTCATCAGCCCCAGCATTTT	CSARVQGNEFHQPQHF
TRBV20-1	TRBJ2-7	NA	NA	TGCAGTGCTAGTGCCCCCTCTAGCCATCCCTACGAGCAGTACTTC	CSASAPSSHPYEQYF
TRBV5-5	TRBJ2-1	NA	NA	TGTGCCAGCAGCTTGGTGCGGGCCCCCTACAATGAGCAGTTCTTC	CASSLVRAPYNEQFF
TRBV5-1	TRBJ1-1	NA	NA	TGCGCCAGCAGTTCCAAGCTAATGAACACTGAAGCTTTCTTT	CASSSKLMNTEAFF
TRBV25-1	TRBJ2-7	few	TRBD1	TGTGCCAGCTCCCGGACAGGAGTGAGAGAGCAGTACTTC	CASSRTGVREQYF
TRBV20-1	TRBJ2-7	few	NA	TGCAGTGCCGGACGGCCTAGCTCCTACGAGCAGTACTTC	CSAGRPSSYEQYF
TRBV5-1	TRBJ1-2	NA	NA	TGCGCCAGCAGCTACCTTGGGACTAAGACTAACTATGGCTACACCTTC	CASSYLGTKTNYGYTF
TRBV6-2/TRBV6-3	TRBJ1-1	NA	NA	TGTGCCAGCACAGGTTGGAGAACTGAAGCTTTCTTT	CASTGWRTEAFF
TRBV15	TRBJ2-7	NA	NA	TGTGCCACCAGCAGAGACTCCAGGTACGAGCAGTACTTC	CATSRDSRYEQYF
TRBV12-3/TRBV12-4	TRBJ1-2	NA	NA	TGTGCCAGCAGTTTGGGAAGGGGGGGCTACACCTTC	CASSLGRGGYTF
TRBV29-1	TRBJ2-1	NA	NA	TGCAGCAGTGGGGACAATGAGCAGTTCTTC	CSSGDNEQFF
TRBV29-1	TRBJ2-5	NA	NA	TGCAGCGTGGGGGGAGAGACCCAGTACTTC	CSVGGETQYF
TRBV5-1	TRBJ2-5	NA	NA	TGCGCCAGCAGCCTTGAGGGAACCCAAGAGACCCAGTACTTC	CASSLEGTQETQYF
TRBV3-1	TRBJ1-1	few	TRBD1	TGTGCCAGCAGCCTTAAGGGGGCCAAAGCTTTCTTT	CASSLKGAKAFF
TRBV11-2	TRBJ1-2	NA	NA	TGTGCCAGCAGCTTAGCCCCCTCCGGGACCGTCTATGGCTACACCTTC	CASSLAPSGTVYGYTF
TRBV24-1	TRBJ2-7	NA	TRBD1	TGTGCCACCAGTGCCCCGGACAGGGACTACGAGCAGTACTTC	CATSAPDRDYEQYF
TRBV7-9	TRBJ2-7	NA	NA	TGTGCCAGCAGCTTAATGGCCAGGAACGGCGAGCAGTACTTC	CASSLMARNGEQYF